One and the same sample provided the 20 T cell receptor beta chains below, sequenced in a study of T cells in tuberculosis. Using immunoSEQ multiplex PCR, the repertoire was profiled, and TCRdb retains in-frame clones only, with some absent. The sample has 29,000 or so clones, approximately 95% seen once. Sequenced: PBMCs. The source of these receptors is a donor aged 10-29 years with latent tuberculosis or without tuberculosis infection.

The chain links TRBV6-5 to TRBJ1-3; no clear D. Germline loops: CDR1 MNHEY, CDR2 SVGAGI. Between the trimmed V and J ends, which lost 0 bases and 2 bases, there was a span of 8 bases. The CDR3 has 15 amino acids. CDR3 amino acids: CASSYSLAAGNTIYF. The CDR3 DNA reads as TGTGCCAGCAGTTACTCTTTGGCTGCTGGAAACACCATATATTTT.

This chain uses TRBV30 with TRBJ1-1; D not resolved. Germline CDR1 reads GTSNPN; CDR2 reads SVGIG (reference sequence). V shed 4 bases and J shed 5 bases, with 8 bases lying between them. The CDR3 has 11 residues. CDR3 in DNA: TGTGCCTGGACCGCGGAAACTGAAGCTTTCTTT. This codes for CAWTAETEAFF.

For the CDR3, the DNA is TGCGCCAGCAGCTTACGAGGGACAGGAATCCTAGATGAGCAGTACTTC. This gives the protein CASSLRGTGILDEQYF. V is TRBV5-1 and J is TRBJ2-7; 8 positions match TRBD1. V lost 2 bases to trimming and J lost 7 bases; unmatched junction nucleotides: 14. The CDR3 loop spans 16 amino acids. Germline CDR1 and CDR2: SGHRS and YFSETQ.

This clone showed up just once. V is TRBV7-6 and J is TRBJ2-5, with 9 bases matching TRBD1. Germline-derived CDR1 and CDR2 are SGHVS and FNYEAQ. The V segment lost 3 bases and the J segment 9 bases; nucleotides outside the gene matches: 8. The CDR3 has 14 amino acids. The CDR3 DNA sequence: TGTGCCAGCAGCTTCAGTGCTGACAGGGGGGCCCAGTACTTC. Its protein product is CASSFSADRGAQYF.

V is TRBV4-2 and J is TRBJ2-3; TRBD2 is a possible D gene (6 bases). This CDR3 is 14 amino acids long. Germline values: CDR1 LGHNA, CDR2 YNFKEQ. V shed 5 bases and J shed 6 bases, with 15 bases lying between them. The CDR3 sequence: CASSTSRLGDTQYF. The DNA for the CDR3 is TGTGCCAGCAGCACAAGCCGACTAGGTGATACGCAGTATTTT.

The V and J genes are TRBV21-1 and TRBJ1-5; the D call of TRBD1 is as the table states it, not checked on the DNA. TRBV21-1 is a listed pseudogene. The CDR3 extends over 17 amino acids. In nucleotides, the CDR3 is TGTGCCAGCAGCACCCGACCTTTGACAGCTAGCAATCAGCCCCAGCATTTT. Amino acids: CASSTRPLTASNQPQHF.

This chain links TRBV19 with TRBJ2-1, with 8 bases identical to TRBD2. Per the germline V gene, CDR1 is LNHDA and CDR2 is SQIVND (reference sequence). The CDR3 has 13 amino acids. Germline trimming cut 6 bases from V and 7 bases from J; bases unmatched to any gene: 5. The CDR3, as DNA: TGTGCCAGTAGCGGGGGGGCCCTAAATGAGCAGTTCTTC. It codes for CASSGGALNEQFF.

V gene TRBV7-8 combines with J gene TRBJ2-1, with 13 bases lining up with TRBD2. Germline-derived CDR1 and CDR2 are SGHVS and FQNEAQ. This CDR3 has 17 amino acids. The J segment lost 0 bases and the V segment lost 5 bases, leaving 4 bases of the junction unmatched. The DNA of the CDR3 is TGTGCCAGCAGCGCCCGGACTAGCGGGAGCTCCTACAATGAGCAGTTCTTC. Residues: CASSARTSGSSYNEQFF.

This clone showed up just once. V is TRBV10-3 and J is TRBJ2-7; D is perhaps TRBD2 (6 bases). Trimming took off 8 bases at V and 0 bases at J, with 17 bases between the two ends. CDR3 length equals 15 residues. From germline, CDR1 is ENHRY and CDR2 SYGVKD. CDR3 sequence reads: CAIRDGSPSSYEQYF. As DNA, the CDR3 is TGTGCCATCCGGGACGGGAGTCCTAGCTCCTACGAGCAGTACTTC.

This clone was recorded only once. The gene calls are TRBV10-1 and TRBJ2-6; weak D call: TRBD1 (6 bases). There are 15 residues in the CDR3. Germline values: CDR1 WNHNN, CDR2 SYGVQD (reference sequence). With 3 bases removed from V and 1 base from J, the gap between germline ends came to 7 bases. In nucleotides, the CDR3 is TGCGCCAGCAGTGAAGACAGGTCTGGGGCCAACGTCCTGACTTTC. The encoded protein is CASSEDRSGANVLTF.

This CDR3 is CASSLYNEQFF. The CDR3 bases are TGTGCCAGCAGCCTTTACAATGAGCAGTTCTTC. The rearrangement uses TRBV6-5 and TRBJ2-1; the D is unclear. The CDR3 length is 11 residues. Germline CDR1 and CDR2: MNHEY and SVGAGI. V lost 6 bases and J 4 bases, leaving 4 bases between the germline ends.

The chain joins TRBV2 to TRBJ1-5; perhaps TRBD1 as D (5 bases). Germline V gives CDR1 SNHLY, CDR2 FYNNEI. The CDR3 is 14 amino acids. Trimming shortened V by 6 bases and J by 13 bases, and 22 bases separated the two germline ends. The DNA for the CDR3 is TGTGCCAGCAGCGCCGACAGTAAGGATCGTCATCAGCATTTT. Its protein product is CASSADSKDRHQHF.

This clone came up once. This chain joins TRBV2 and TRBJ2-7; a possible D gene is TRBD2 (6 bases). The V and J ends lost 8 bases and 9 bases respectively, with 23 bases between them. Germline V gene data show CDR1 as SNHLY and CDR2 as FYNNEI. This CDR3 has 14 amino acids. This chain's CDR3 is CASFSGARNYWQYF. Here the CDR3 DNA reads TGTGCCAGCTTTAGCGGAGCCAGAAACTACTGGCAGTACTTC.

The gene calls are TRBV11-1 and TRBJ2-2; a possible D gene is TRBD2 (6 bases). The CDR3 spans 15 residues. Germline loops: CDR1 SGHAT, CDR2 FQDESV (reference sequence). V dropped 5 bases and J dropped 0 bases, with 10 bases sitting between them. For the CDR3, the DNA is TGTGCCAGCAGCCTAAGCGGGCCGAACACCGGGGAGCTGTTTTTT. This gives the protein CASSLSGPNTGELFF.

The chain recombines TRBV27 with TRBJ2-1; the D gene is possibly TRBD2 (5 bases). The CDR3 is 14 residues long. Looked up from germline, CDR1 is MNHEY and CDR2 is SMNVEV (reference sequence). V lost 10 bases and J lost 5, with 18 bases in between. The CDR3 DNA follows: TGTGCCACATCAAAAACCCCGGGAAACAATGAGCAGTTCTTC. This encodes CATSKTPGNNEQFF.

The CDR3 protein is CASSQESGKYNSPLHF. The CDR3, as DNA: TGCGCCAGCAGCCAAGAATCGGGGAAGTATAATTCACCCCTCCACTTT. V is TRBV4-3 and J is TRBJ1-6; no firm D call. The germline CDR1 and CDR2 sequences are LGHNA and YSLEER. With 0 bases removed from V and 4 bases from J, the gap between germline ends came to 10 bases. The CDR3 contains 16 residues.

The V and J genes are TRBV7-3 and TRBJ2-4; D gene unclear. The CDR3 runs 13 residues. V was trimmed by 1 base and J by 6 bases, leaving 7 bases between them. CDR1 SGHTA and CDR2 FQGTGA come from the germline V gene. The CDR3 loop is CASSLNLGNIQYF. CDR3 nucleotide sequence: TGTGCCAGCAGCTTAAATCTCGGAAACATTCAGTACTTC.

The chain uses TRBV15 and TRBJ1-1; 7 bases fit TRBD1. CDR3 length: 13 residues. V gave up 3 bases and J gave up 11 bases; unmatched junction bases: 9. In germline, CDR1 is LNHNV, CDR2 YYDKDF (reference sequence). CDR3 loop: CATSSSDRPGAFF. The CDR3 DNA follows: TGTGCCACCAGCAGCTCGGACAGGCCTGGGGCTTTCTTT.

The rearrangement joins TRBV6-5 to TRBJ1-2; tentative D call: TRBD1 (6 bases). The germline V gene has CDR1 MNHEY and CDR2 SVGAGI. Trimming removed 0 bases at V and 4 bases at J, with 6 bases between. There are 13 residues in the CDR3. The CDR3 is CASSYSGAYGYTF. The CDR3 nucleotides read TGTGCCAGCAGTTACTCGGGGGCCTATGGCTACACCTTC.

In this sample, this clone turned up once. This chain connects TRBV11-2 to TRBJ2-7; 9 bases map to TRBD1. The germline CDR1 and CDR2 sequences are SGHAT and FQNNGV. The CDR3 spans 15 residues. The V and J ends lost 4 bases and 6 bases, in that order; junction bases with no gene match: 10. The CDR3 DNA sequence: TGTGCCAGCAGCTCCATAACAGGGGGCACAGGCGAGCAGTACTTC. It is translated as CASSSITGGTGEQYF.